The 9 T cell receptor beta chains below were found in one sample sequenced in a study of cytomegalovirus exposure and HLA in healthy donors. This PCR relied on a set of 60 Vbeta primers and 13 Jbeta primers. Profiled with immunoSEQ multiplex PCR; TCRdb holds only in-frame clones, not every one. The table records under 150,000 clones, 70% to 80% of them present only once. Material: PBMCs. The receptors derive from a man younger than 40 in good health and CMV-seronegative.

This clone was counted between two and nine times. The rearrangement links TRBV5-4 to TRBJ2-1, with a possible D match to TRBD1 (6 bases). CDR3 length: 13 residues. Per germline, CDR1 SGHNT and CDR2 YYREEE (reference sequence). The V and J ends lost 2 bases and 4 bases respectively, with 7 bases between them. In DNA form, the CDR3 reads TGTGCCAGCAGCTTTACAGGGTACAATGAGCAGTTCTTC. Residues: CASSFTGYNEQFF.

The rearrangement uses TRBV5-1 and TRBJ2-1; 8 positions agree with TRBD2. Germline trimming cut 4 bases from V and 8 bases from J; bases unmatched to any gene: 5. The CDR3 consists of 13 residues. Germline V CDR1 and CDR2: SGHRS, YFSETQ. CDR3 loop: CASSPGTRDEQFF. CDR3 nucleotide sequence: TGCGCCAGCAGCCCTGGGACTAGAGATGAGCAGTTCTTC. The full variable domain, in which reference TRBV5-1 and TRBJ2-1 provide the parts outside the CDR3, is KAGVTQTPRYLIKTRGQQVTLSCSPISGHRSVSWYQQTPGQGLQFLFEYFSETQRNKGNFPGRFSGRQFSNSRSEMNVSTLELGDSALYLCASSPGTRDEQFFGPGTRLTVL.

This chain connects TRBV12-5 to TRBJ1-5; possible D gene TRBD1, 5 bases. The CDR3 loop spans 13 amino acids. The germline V gene has CDR1 LGHNT and CDR2 FRNRAP. Trimming took 6 bases from V and 4 from J, leaving 10 bases between them. Written as DNA, the CDR3 is TGTGCTAGTGGCCAGACAGAGAATCAGCCCCAGCATTTT. Translation gives CASGQTENQPQHF.

V gene TRBV7-3 combines with J gene TRBJ2-7; maybe TRBD2 (6 bases). Germline CDR1 and CDR2: SGHTA and FQGTGA. Between the trimmed V and J ends, which lost 0 bases and 5 bases, there was a span of 8 bases. The CDR3 totals 13 residues. The DNA for the CDR3 is TGTGCCAGCAGCTTAACGGGGGAGGACGAGCAGTACTTC. Amino acid sequence: CASSLTGEDEQYF. Based on the CDR3 plus reference TRBV7-3 and TRBJ2-7, the full variable domain is GAGVSQTPSNKVTEKGKYVELRCDPISGHTALYWYRQSLGQGPEFLIYFQGTGAADDSGLPNDRFFAVRPEGSVSTLKIQRTERGDSAVYLCASSLTGEDEQYFGPGTRLTVT.

This clone was found once. Because the CDR3's place on the DNA is in doubt, the DNA is left out and the CDR3 is given as listed by TCRdb. The rearrangement links TRBV21-1 to TRBJ2-7; TRBD1 is the table's D call, not checked against the DNA. TRBV21-1 is a listed pseudogene. Termini included, the CDR3 measures 14 amino acids. CDR3 amino acids: CASSKFGTGAEQYF.

The chain carries TRBV5-4 and TRBJ2-5; no clear D gene. The CDR3 length is 16 residues. Germline V gene sequence: CDR1 SGHNT, CDR2 YYREEE (reference sequence). Trimming took 0 bases from V and 2 from J, leaving 14 bases between them. In DNA form, the CDR3 reads TGTGCCAGCAGCTTGGGGCTAGTGGCCCAACAAGAGACCCAGTACTTC. Translated, it gives CASSLGLVAQQETQYF.

This sequence joins TRBV19 and TRBJ2-2; D remains ambiguous. The V end lost 3 bases, the J end lost 4 bases, and 9 bases lay between the germline ends. The CDR3 has 14 amino acids. Germline V gene data show CDR1 as LNHDA and CDR2 as SQIVND (reference sequence). The CDR3 sequence: CASSIATVTGELFF. CDR3 coding DNA: TGTGCCAGTAGTATCGCTACAGTCACCGGGGAGCTGTTTTTT.

V is TRBV5-6 and J is TRBJ2-7, with a weak D call TRBD1 (6 bases). CDR3 size: 13 residues. Trimming stripped 1 base from V and 2 bases from J, with 7 bases between. CDR1 SGHDT and CDR2 YYEEEE come from the germline V gene. CDR3 sequence reads: CASSLTGTYEQYF. The CDR3 DNA reads as TGTGCCAGCAGCTTGACAGGGACCTACGAGCAGTACTTC. The variable domain in full, completed from reference TRBV5-6 and TRBJ2-7, reads DAGVTQSPTHLIKTRGQQVTLRCSPKSGHDTVSWYQQALGQGPQFIFQYYEEEERQRGNFPDRFSGHQFPNYSSELNVNALLLGDSALYLCASSLTGTYEQYFGPGTRLTVT.

The chain combines TRBV5-4 with TRBJ2-1, with 8 bases identical to TRBD1. The germline gives CDR1 SGHNT, CDR2 YYREEE (reference sequence). J was trimmed by 6 bases and V by 2 bases; bases with no gene match: 10. The CDR3 loop spans 16 amino acids. CDR3: CASSFRTGKASNEQFF. The CDR3 region has the DNA TGTGCCAGCAGCTTCCGGACAGGGAAGGCGTCCAATGAGCAGTTCTTC.